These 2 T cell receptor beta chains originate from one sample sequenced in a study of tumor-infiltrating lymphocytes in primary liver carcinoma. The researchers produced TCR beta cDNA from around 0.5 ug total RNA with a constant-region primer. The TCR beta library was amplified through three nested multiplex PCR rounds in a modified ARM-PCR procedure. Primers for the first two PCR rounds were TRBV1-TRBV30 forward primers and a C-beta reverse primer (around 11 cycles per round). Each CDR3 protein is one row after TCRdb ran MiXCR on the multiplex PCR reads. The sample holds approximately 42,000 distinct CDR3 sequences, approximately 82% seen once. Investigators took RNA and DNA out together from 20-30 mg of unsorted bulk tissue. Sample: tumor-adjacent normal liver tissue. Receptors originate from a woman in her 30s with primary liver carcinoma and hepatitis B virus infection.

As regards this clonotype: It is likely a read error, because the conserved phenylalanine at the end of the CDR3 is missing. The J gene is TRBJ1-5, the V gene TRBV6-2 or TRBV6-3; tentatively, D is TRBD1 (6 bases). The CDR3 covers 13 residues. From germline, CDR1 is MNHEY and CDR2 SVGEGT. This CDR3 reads CASSYRDNQSQHL. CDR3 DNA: TGTGCCAGCAGCTACAGGGACAATCAGTCCCAGCATTTA.

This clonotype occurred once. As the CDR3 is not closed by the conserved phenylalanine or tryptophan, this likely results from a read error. For the CDR3, the DNA is TGCAGCGTCGGGAGGCATGACTACAATGAGCAGTTCCTC. This encodes CSVGRHDYNEQFL. The chain joins TRBV29-1 to TRBJ2-1; 7 positions agree with TRBD2. The CDR3 runs 13 residues. J gave up 3 bases and V 6 bases, and 5 bases lay outside the gene matches. Germline-derived CDR1 and CDR2 are SQVTM and ANQGSEA.